Sequencing of this T cell receptor (beta chain) was carried out in a study of T-cell reconstitution after alpha-beta-depleted transplantation in children (dated by TCRdb to the mid-2010s). Looking at the study overall: Using TCR repertoire profiling, the study followed T-cell immune reconstitution in a quantitative way in children after TCRalphabeta/CD19-depleted allogeneic hematopoietic cell transplantation.

Receptors were amplified or captured by PCR. The run used an Illumina HiSeq 2500. To normalize quantification of the TCRbeta repertoire, the TCR libraries were built with molecular barcoding that relied on unique molecular identifiers. Clones were called with MiXCR by TCRdb after fastp trimmed the public reads at Q25, and only in-frame beta chains were retained. Entries are consolidated by CDR3 protein sequence, retaining the most common genes and DNA. The sample table contains about 610,000 distinct CDR3 sequences; only one count was recorded for roughly a tenth of them. The ten largest clones add up to around 4% of the sample. This clonotype was counted at least ten times. The specificity of this receptor is unknown. Nothing much larger sits one base from this clone, and base qualities are not available. The germline V gene encodes CDR1 KGHDR and CDR2 SFDVKD. Spanning cysteine to phenylalanine, the CDR3 consists of 15 amino acids. Only the CDR3 region is kept as DNA, spanning 45 bases read in frame from base 1. V and J lose 0 bases and 9 bases, and a span of 14 bases separates them.

The input for sequencing was PBMCs from the stem cell graft donor, taken from the stem cell graft. This clonotype was sampled from a human donor who donated a stem cell graft to a child with acute myeloid leukemia. The sequence joins TRBV24-1 to TRBJ2-1; TRBD1 is perhaps the D gene, given 7 matching bases. The CDR3 protein: CATSDLAGGGSEQFF. In nucleotides, the sequence is TGTGCCACCAGTGATTTGGCAGGGGGAGGCAGTGAGCAGTTCTTC.